The clone carrying this TCR beta chain was observed at least ten times. Library preparation followed earlier protocols using designated TCR primers. A single record per CDR3 protein comes from TCRdb applying MiXCR to the PCR reads. The sample lists about 65,000 distinct CDR3 sequences, 15% to 20% occurring once. The data stem from a study of molecular identifiers for immune sequencing clone quantification. The source material was naive CD8+ T cells from blood, with Jurkat cell RNA spiked in. The subset is: FACS-sorted CD8+CD4-CCR7+CD45RA+ naive T cells. This clonotype was sampled from a human donor in good health. Some libraries in this study had Jurkat cell RNA spiked in.

Written as DNA, the CDR3 is TGTGCCAGCAGTTTTGTAGCACCCTATACCCCCTACGAGCAGTACTTC. Translating it yields CASSFVAPYTPYEQYF. This chain uses TRBV12-3 or TRBV12-4 with TRBJ2-7; D is unresolved. V gave up 3 bases and J gave up 2 bases, with 17 bases separating them. CDR3 size: 16 residues.